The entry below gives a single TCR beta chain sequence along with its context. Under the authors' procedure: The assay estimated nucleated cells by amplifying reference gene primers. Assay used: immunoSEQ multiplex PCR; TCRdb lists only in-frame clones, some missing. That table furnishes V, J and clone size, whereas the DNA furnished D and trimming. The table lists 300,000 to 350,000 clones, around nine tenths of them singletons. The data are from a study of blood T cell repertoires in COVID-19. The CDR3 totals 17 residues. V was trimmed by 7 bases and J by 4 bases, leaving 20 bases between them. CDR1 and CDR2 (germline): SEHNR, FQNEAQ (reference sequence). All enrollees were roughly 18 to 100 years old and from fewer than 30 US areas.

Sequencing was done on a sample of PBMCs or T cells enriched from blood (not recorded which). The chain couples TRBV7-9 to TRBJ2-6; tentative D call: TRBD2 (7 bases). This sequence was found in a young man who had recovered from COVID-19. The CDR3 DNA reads TGTGCCAGCAACTTGGCACAGGGAGGGTTAGGGGCCAACGTCCTGACTTTC. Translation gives CASNLAQGGLGANVLTF.